This TCR beta chain comes out of a study of blood T cells in healthy people across ages. Broader study findings: Donor CMV status, an unknown factor, possibly confounded changes in expanded clonotypes. Unsorted PBMC input precluded a conclusive naive versus antigen-experienced comparison.

The second PCR ran about 6 to 11 cycles with a sample-barcoded 5' primer and J-beta primers. TCRdb processed the 5' RACE reads anew with MiXCR; each CDR3 protein has one entry. The repertoire has approximately 900,000 distinct CDR3 sequences, around 46% of them found once; the top ten carry under 15%. Between the trimmed V and J ends, which lost 8 bases and 0 bases, there was a span of 8 bases. This CDR3 is built from 13 residues. Looked up from germline, CDR1 is MNHNS and CDR2 is SASEGT. Concerning this clonotype: Its target is unknown.

They isolated at least 6 million PBMCs from each sample. This TCR was recovered from a man between 25 and 39 years old in good health. This rearrangement joins TRBV6-1 to TRBJ1-5; D call uncertain. Material: blood. CDR3 DNA: TGTGCCAGCCGCCCGTTTAGCAATCAGCCCCAGCATTTT. Protein: CASRPFSNQPQHF.